This T cell receptor (beta chain) derives from a study of T cells after yellow fever vaccination. Study in general: Preparation used SMART-Seq v4 Ultra Low Input for the low-cell-number fractions.

The study, taken as a whole, reports: Most primary-vaccination clones recurred post-booster (more than 95% CD4, around 86% CD8). Contamination by abundant bulk-population clonotypes could be present in FACS-sorted repertoires. Researchers report a weaker secondary response that nonetheless peaked faster, day 5 versus 15.

Germline V gene data show CDR1 as LGHNA and CDR2 as YSLEER. Unmatched junction bases numbered 10, after V lost 2 bases and J lost 0 bases. The CDR3 contains 18 residues. Ten or more counts support this clonotype. As yet, its antigen is unknown. TCRdb passed the 5' RACE reads through MiXCR, listing each CDR3 protein once. The table lists 150,000 to 200,000 distinct CDR3 sequences, about a tenth of them singletons, with about a third in the top ten. The TCR originated in a man aged 18 to 30 who received the YFV17D yellow fever vaccine. The chain joins TRBV4-3 to TRBJ2-3; 8 nucleotides match TRBD1. The specimen was CD8+ T cells sorted from PBMCs, collected 45 days after the yellow fever booster vaccination. As DNA, the CDR3 is TGCGCCAGCAGCCAACTAAAAGAGACAGGGGAAAGCACAGATACGCAGTATTTT. Protein product: CASSQLKETGESTDTQYF.